The next 15 T cell receptor beta chains were all read from a single sample in a study of glioma-infiltrating T cells. Using RNA template, CDR3s of TCR alpha and beta were amplified with iRepertoire arm-PCR. TCRdb used MiXCR to reprocess the multiplex PCR reads, holding one entry per CDR3 protein. In the table there are about 400,000 distinct CDR3 sequences, 41% of which are singletons. The material sequenced was glioma tissue, nonneoplastic brain tissue, or PBMCs (not recorded which). The receptor set was obtained from a human donor with low-grade glioma or glioblastoma, undergoing nonglioma brain surgery, or in good health (not recorded which).

The chain is built from TRBV11-2 and TRBJ2-2; TRBD2 agrees at 10 bases. Losses at the gene ends were 5 bases for V and 4 bases for J; bases not matched to a gene: 10. In germline, CDR1 is SGHAT, CDR2 FQNNGV. The CDR3 is made up of 17 amino acids. The chain's CDR3 is CASSEQGLAVPTGELFF. The CDR3 DNA follows: TGTGCCAGCAGCGAACAAGGACTAGCGGTTCCCACCGGGGAGCTGTTTTTT. The full variable domain, with the rest looked up from reference TRBV11-2 and TRBJ2-2, is EAGVAQSPRYKIIEKRQSVAFWCNPISGHATLYWYQQILGQGPKLLIQFQNNGVVDDSQLPKDRFSAERLKGVDSTLKIQPAKLEDSAVYLCASSEQGLAVPTGELFFGEGSRLTVL.

The rearrangement uses TRBV28 and TRBJ2-5; D ambiguous. The CDR3 is 13 residues long. CDR1 is MDHEN and CDR2 is SYDVKM in the germline V gene. Trimming shortened V by 10 bases and J by 2 bases, and 14 bases separated the two germline ends. CDR3 residues: CATKAAGQETQYF. DNA of the CDR3: TGTGCCACCAAGGCAGCAGGTCAAGAGACCCAGTACTTC. The whole variable domain, filled in from reference TRBV28 and TRBJ2-5, reads DVKVTQSSRYLVKRTGEKVFLECVQDMDHENMFWYRQDPGLGLRLIYFSYDVKMKEKGDIPEGYSVSREKKERFSLILESASTNQTSMYLCATKAAGQETQYFGPGTRLLVL.

V and J are TRBV3-1 and TRBJ2-5; D is tentatively TRBD1 or TRBD2 (5 bases each). V lost 5 bases, J lost 1 base, and 14 bases lay in between. The CDR3 length is 15 residues. Germline V CDR1 and CDR2: LGHDT, YNNKEL (reference sequence). The CDR3 DNA reads TGTGCCAGCAGCACAGGACTGACGGGCCAAGAGACCCAGTACTTC. This encodes CASSTGLTGQETQYF.

This clonotype was picked up a small number of times. The chain recombines TRBV7-3 with TRBJ1-6; 7 positions agree with TRBD1. The V gene end was trimmed by 5 bases and the J gene end by 10 bases; junction bases not matched to a gene: 5. This CDR3 spans 13 amino acids. CDR1 SGHTA and CDR2 FQGTGA come from the germline V gene. The CDR3 coding sequence is TGTGCCAGCAGCCCGACAGGGTACTCACCCCTCCACTTT. Translation gives CASSPTGYSPLHF. The full variable domain, with the rest looked up from reference TRBV7-3 and TRBJ1-6, is GAGVSQTPSNKVTEKGKYVELRCDPISGHTALYWYRQSLGQGPEFLIYFQGTGAADDSGLPNDRFFAVRPEGSVSTLKIQRTERGDSAVYLCASSPTGYSPLHFGNGTRLTVT.

Details on this clonotype: Compared with germline, one end of the junction differs, possibly owing to a read error. The chain uses TRBV5-4 and TRBJ1-1; a weak D match, TRBD1 (6 bases). Germline values: CDR1 SGHNT, CDR2 YYREEE (reference sequence). This CDR3 contains 15 residues. CDR3 in amino acids: CASSLRGASSTEAFF. In nucleotides, the CDR3 is TGTGCCAGCAGCTTGAGGGGGGCGAGTAGCACTGAGGCTTTCTTT.

About this clonotype: One base away lies a much larger clone, so this may be a sequencing read error. This chain joins TRBV6-1 and TRBJ2-3; no reliable D call. V was cut by 0 bases and J by 2 bases, with 3 bases left in between. The CDR3 length is 13 residues. Germline CDR1 MNHNS, CDR2 SASEGT. The CDR3 region has the DNA TGTGCCAGCAGTGAAGCAATCACAGATACGCAGTATTTT. It yields the protein CASSEAITDTQYF.

Turning to this clonotype: This may stem from a read error, because a much larger clone lies one nucleotide away. This chain links TRBV25-1 with TRBJ2-3; D is unclear. CDR3 length: 14 residues. Germline loops: CDR1 MGHDK, CDR2 SYGVNS. Trimming left V 6 bases short and J 0 bases short, with 10 bases between. This chain's CDR3 is CASRPGASTDTQYF. In DNA, the CDR3 is TGTGCCAGCAGACCAGGTGCAAGCACAGATACGCAGTATTTT.

On this clonotype: A much larger clone lies a single base off, so this may be a read error. V and J are TRBV20-1 and TRBJ2-1, with 10 bases aligning to TRBD2. This CDR3 has 14 amino acids. Trimming removed 2 bases from V and 13 bases from J; junction bases left unmatched: 11. Per the germline V gene, CDR1 is DFQATT and CDR2 is SNEGSKA (reference sequence). The CDR3 bases are TGCAGTGCTAGACAGCGGGAGGGCCAAAGTGACCAGTTCTTC. This sequence encodes CSARQREGQSDQFF.

The chain uses TRBV7-2 and TRBJ2-3; D may be TRBD2 (6 bases). The V end lost 0 bases, the J end lost 3 bases, and 10 bases lay between the germline ends. Germline V gives CDR1 SGHTA, CDR2 FQGNSA. The CDR3 extends over 15 amino acids. The CDR3 DNA reads TGTGCCAGCAGCTTAGCGATGGCGGGAACAGATACGCAGTATTTT. This sequence encodes CASSLAMAGTDTQYF.

This clonotype was seen at least ten times. V usage is TRBV6-1 and J usage is TRBJ2-1; the match to TRBD2 covers 7 bases. Germline loops: CDR1 MNHNS, CDR2 SASEGT. The CDR3 is 15 amino acids. V gave up 3 bases and J gave up 8 bases; unmatched junction bases: 10. Here the CDR3 DNA reads TGTGCCAGCAGTGACGCGGGAGCCATAGTCGATGAGCAGTTCTTC. It is translated as CASSDAGAIVDEQFF.

V is TRBV4-1 and J is TRBJ2-2, with TRBD2 identical over 9 bases. Per germline, CDR1 MGHRA and CDR2 YSYEKL. The CDR3 spans 15 residues. V lost 3 bases and J lost 3; bases outside the gene matches: 2. DNA of the CDR3: TGCGCCAGCAGCCAGATAGCGGGAGACACCGGGGAGCTGTTTTTT. Translating gives CASSQIAGDTGELFF.

CDR3 sequence: CASSPLAVRISYNEQFF. The CDR3 DNA sequence: TGCGCCAGCAGCCCGTTAGCTGTACGGATCTCCTACAATGAGCAGTTCTTC. This chain joins TRBV4-1 and TRBJ2-1; D remains ambiguous. Trimming took 4 bases from V and 0 from J, leaving 16 bases between them. CDR3 length: 17 residues. Germline CDR1 is MGHRA and CDR2 is YSYEKL.

V gene TRBV27 combines with J gene TRBJ2-1, with 7 nucleotides matching TRBD1. With V trimmed by 3 bases and J by 15 bases, 11 bases remained unmatched. This CDR3 spans 13 amino acids. Germline V gene sequence: CDR1 MNHEY, CDR2 SMNVEV (reference sequence). As DNA, the CDR3 is TGTGCCAGCAGTTTGGTCGGGACAAGGGGGCGGTTCTTC. It encodes CASSLVGTRGRFF.

The chain carries TRBV27 and TRBJ2-2; 11 nucleotides match TRBD2. The J segment lost 6 bases and the V segment lost 8 bases, leaving 17 bases of the junction unmatched. Germline V gene lookup returns CDR1 MNHEY and CDR2 SMNVEV (reference sequence). This CDR3 is built from 18 residues. The CDR3 bases are TGTGCCAGCTCCTCTAGGGTAGCGGGAGGGTTTCTCGCCGGGGAGCTGTTTTTT. This codes for CASSSRVAGGFLAGELFF.

With regard to this clonotype: A much larger clone sits a single nucleotide away, making a read error possible. This chain links TRBV27 with TRBJ2-7; D uncertain. The V and J ends lost 2 bases and 2 bases respectively, with 10 bases between them. This CDR3 is 14 amino acids long. Germline V gene lookup returns CDR1 MNHEY and CDR2 SMNVEV (reference sequence). CDR3 nucleotides: TGTGCCAGCAGTTTAAGGGCCACCCCCTACGAGCAGTACTTC. It yields the protein CASSLRATPYEQYF.